The sequence of this T cell receptor beta chain was determined in a study of T cells in Graves' hyperthyroidism and ophthalmopathy. On the study more broadly: Peripheral blood specimens were obtained at initial diagnosis, prior to any treatment. Study-wide results and limits: The majority of expanded thyroid clonotypes above 0.001 also appeared in blood.

This clonotype has only a few counts. Its cognate antigen is unknown. Researchers amplified the TCR beta CDR3 regions from RNA transcripts. The HTBI primer set drove a first-round RT-PCR of the TCR CDR3. TCRdb recomputed calls from the multiplex PCR reads with MiXCR, one row per CDR3 protein. This table holds 490,000 or so distinct CDR3 sequences, about 20% found once. The source of this sequence is a man in his forties with Graves' ophthalmopathy. The specimen sequenced was blood.

The DNA of the CDR3 is TGTGCCAGCAGCCAAGATGGGGGTTTGCGTGGCTACACCTTC. The encoded protein is CASSQDGGLRGYTF. The genes are TRBV3-1 and TRBJ1-2, with D tentatively TRBD1 (5 bases). Per germline, CDR1 LGHDT and CDR2 YNNKEL (reference sequence). V was trimmed by 0 bases and J by 7 bases, leaving 12 bases between them. There are 14 residues in the CDR3.